This T cell receptor beta chain was recorded in a study of cytomegalovirus exposure and HLA in healthy donors. Turning to the study itself: An early release of data contained about 85 million unique TCRs, which came from HLA-typed donors.

Study-level results: Using the classifier, cytomegalovirus status was reportedly diagnosed with high specificity and sensitivity.

Germline CDR1 and CDR2: MGHRA and YSYEKL. With 0 bases clipped from V and 8 bases from J, the junction kept 5 bases outside the gene matches. The CDR3 sequence is 16 residues long. Note on this clone: What it binds is not known.

The PCR employed 60 Vbeta primers together with 13 Jbeta primers. Generated by immunoSEQ multiplex PCR, the TCRdb table keeps only in-frame clones and is missing some. This sample's table has 35,000 or so clones. This TCR came from a man aged 40-49 years in good health and CMV-seropositive. Sequencing used PBMCs. The rearrangement uses TRBV4-1 and TRBJ2-1, with 12 bases fitting TRBD2. The CDR3 here is CASSQDRLAGGDEQFF. The DNA of the CDR3 is TGCGCCAGCAGCCAAGATCGCCTAGCGGGAGGGGATGAGCAGTTCTTC.